These 5 T cell receptor beta chains originate from one sample sequenced in a study of radiation and T cells in renal cell carcinoma. Only in-frame clones appear in the TCRdb table, and some are missing; sequencing was by immunoSEQ multiplex PCR. This table holds 55,000 to 65,000 clones, 65% to 85% found once. The time point was: baseline pretreatment blood. The treatment was: 15 Gy SBRT to primary tumor, nephrectomy 4 weeks later. The sequencing used blood, collected from a patient whose treatment included radiotherapy and nephrectomy. These receptor sequences come from a man aged 60 to 69 with renal cell carcinoma.

This chain connects TRBV7-8 to TRBJ1-1, with TRBD1 matching 9 bases. The CDR3 runs 15 residues. The germline V gene encodes CDR1 SGHVS and CDR2 FQNEAQ. Unmatched junction bases numbered 8, after V lost 5 bases and J lost 4 bases. CDR3 sequence: CASSLRTGVSTEAFF. In nucleotides, the CDR3 is TGTGCCAGCAGCCTCAGGACAGGGGTCTCCACTGAAGCTTTCTTT.

The genes are TRBV7-2 and TRBJ1-1; D is ambiguous. The V and J ends lost 0 bases and 0 bases respectively, with 11 bases between them. CDR3 size: 16 residues. CDR1 is SGHTA, CDR2 FQGNSA, per germline. The CDR3 region is CASSLAGRIMNTEAFF. In nucleotides, the CDR3 is TGTGCCAGCAGCTTAGCAGGGCGAATTATGAACACTGAAGCTTTCTTT.

The chain is built from TRBV9 and TRBJ2-5; unclear D gene. Germline V gene lookup returns CDR1 SGDLS and CDR2 YYNGEE. This CDR3 is 15 amino acids long. V dropped 0 bases and J dropped 5 bases, with 14 bases sitting between them. CDR3 loop: CASSVEVTLGETQYF. The CDR3 nucleotides are TGTGCCAGCAGCGTAGAGGTGACTTTGGGCGAGACCCAGTACTTC.

This chain links TRBV7-8 with TRBJ2-7; TRBD1 is a possible D gene (6 bases). The V gene's germline CDR1 is SGHVS and CDR2 FQNEAQ. The length of the CDR3 is 13 residues. Trimming removed 1 base at V and 7 bases at J, with 11 bases between. The CDR3 nucleotides are TGTGCCAGCAGCTTAGTATCCCAGGGGGAGCAGTACGTC. Its protein is CASSLVSQGEQYV.

The chain combines TRBV30 with TRBJ1-5; 7 nucleotides line up with TRBD1. Trimming at V came to 3 bases and at J to 5 bases, leaving 7 bases not matched to a gene. The CDR3 has 14 residues. CDR1 and CDR2 (germline): GTSNPN, SVGIG (reference sequence). The CDR3 region is CAWSLTTGHQPQHF. The CDR3 nucleotides are TGTGCCTGGAGCTTGACGACAGGGCATCAGCCCCAGCATTTT.